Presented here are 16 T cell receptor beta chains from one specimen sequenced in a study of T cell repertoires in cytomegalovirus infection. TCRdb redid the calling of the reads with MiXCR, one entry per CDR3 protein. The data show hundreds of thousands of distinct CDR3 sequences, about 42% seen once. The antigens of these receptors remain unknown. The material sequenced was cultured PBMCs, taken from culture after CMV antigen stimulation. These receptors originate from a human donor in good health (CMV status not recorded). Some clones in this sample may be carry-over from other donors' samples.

CDR3 loop: CASRSRRRGVAGEISGETQYF. CDR3 in DNA: TGTGCCAGTCGCTCGCGGCGGAGGGGCGTAGCGGGGGAAATTTCCGGGGAGACCCAGTACTTC. The genes are TRBV12-3 or TRBV12-4 and TRBJ2-5, with TRBD2 matching over 9 bases. CDR3 length: 21 amino acids. The J segment lost 5 bases and the V segment lost 9 bases, leaving 31 bases of the junction unmatched.

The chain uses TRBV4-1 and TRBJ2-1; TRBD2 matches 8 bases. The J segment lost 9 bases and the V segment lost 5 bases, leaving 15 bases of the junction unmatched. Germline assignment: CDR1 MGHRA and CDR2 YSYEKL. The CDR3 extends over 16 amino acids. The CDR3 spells CASSVGLAERPGEQFF. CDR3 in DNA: TGCGCCAGCAGCGTCGGACTAGCCGAGAGGCCCGGTGAGCAGTTCTTC.

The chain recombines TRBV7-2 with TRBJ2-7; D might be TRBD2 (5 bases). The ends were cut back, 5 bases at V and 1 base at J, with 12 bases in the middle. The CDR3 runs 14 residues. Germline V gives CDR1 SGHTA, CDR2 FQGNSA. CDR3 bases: TGTGCCAGCAGCCCTAGCCCATCATCCTACGAGCAGTACTTC. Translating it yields CASSPSPSSYEQYF.

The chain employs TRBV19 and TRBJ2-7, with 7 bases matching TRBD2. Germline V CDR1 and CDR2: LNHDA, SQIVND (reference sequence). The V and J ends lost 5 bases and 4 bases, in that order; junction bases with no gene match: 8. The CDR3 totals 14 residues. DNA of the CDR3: TGTGCCAGTAGTTCGACTAGCTACGGGTACGAGCAGTACTTC. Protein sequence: CASSSTSYGYEQYF.

In DNA form, the CDR3 reads TGTGCCAGCAGCTCCCCAATGAACACTGAAGCTTTCTTT. As protein: CASSSPMNTEAFF. This rearrangement joins TRBV7-9 to TRBJ1-1; D is undetermined. The CDR3 is 13 residues long. CDR1 is SEHNR and CDR2 is FQNEAQ in the germline V gene (reference sequence). The ends were cut back, 4 bases at V and 0 bases at J, with 6 bases in the middle.

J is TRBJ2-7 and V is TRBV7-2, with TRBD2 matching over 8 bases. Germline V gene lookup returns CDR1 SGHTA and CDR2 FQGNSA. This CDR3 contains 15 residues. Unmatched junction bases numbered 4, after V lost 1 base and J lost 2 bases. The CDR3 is CASSLGGTRAYEQYF. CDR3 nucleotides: TGTGCCAGCAGCTTAGGAGGGACTAGGGCCTACGAGCAGTACTTC.

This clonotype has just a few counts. The CDR3 is CASSKKTPGTANTEAFF. The CDR3 coding sequence is TGTGCCAGCAGCAAAAAAACACCCGGGACAGCGAACACTGAAGCTTTCTTT. The chain joins TRBV6-1 to TRBJ1-1, with 7 positions matching TRBD1. The J segment lost 1 base and the V segment lost 6 bases, leaving 14 bases of the junction unmatched. The germline CDR1 and CDR2 sequences are MNHNS and SASEGT. The CDR3 has 17 amino acids.

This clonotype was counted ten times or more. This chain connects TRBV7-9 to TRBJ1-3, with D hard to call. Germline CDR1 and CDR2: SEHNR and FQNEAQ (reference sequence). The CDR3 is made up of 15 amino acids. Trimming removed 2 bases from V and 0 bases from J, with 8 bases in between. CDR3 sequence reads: CASSLKSVSGNTIYF. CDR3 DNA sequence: TGTGCCAGCAGCTTAAAGTCTGTCTCTGGAAACACCATATATTTT.

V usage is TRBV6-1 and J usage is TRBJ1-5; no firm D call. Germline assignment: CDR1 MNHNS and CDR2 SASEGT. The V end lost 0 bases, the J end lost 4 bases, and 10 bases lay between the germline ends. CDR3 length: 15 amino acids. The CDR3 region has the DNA TGTGCCAGCAGTGAAGCGGGAGTTAAAAATCAGCCCCAGCATTTT. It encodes CASSEAGVKNQPQHF.

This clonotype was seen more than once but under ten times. The CDR3 nucleotides read TGTGCCAGCAGCTTTACGGGTCAGAAAAACATTCAGTACTTC. It encodes CASSFTGQKNIQYF. The V call is TRBV7-2, the J call TRBJ2-4; D not certain. Germline V gives CDR1 SGHTA, CDR2 FQGNSA. The CDR3 contains 14 residues. V dropped 3 bases and J dropped 4 bases, with 10 bases sitting between them.

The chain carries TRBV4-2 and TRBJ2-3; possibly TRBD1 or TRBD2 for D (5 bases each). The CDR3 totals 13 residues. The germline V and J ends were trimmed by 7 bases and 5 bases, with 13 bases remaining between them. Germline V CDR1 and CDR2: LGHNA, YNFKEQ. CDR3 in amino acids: CASNGAAVDTQYF. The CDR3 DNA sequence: TGTGCCAGCAACGGGGCGGCTGTAGATACGCAGTATTTT.

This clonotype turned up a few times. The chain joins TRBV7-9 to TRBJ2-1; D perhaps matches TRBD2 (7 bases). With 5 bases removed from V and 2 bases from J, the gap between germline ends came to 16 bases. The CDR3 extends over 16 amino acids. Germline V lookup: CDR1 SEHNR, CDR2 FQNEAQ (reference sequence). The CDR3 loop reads CASSLGGGLTYNEQFF. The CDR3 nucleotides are TGTGCCAGCAGCCTAGGGGGGGGCCTCACCTACAATGAGCAGTTCTTC. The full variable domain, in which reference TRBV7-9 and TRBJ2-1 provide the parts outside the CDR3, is DTGVSQNPRHKITKRGQNVTFRCDPISEHNRLYWYRQTLGQGPEFLTYFQNEAQLEKSRLLSDRFSAERPKGSFSTLEIQRTEQGDSAMYLCASSLGGGLTYNEQFFGPGTRLTVL.

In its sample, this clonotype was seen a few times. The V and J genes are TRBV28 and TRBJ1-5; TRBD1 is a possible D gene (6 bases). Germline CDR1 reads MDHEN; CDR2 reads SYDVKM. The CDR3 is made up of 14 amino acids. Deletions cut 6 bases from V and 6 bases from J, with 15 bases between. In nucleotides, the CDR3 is TGTGCCAGCAGCCAGAGGGGGACGGGTCAGCCCCAGCATTTT. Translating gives CASSQRGTGQPQHF.

The DNA for the CDR3 is TGTGCCAGCAGCGTAGGCAGTAGCGGGAGTGGTCTTGAGACCCAGTACTTC. This gives the protein CASSVGSSGSGLETQYF. The genes are TRBV9 and TRBJ2-5; TRBD2 matches 9 bases. Germline values: CDR1 SGDLS, CDR2 YYNGEE. J lost 5 bases, V lost 0 bases, and 11 bases had no gene match. The CDR3 covers 17 residues.

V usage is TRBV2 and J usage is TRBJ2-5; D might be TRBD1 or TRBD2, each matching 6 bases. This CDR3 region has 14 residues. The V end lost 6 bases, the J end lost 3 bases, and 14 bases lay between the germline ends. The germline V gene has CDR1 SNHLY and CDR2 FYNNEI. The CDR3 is CASRRGAGEETQYF. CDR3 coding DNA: TGTGCCAGCAGGAGGGGGGCAGGGGAAGAGACCCAGTACTTC.

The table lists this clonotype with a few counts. The CDR3 DNA is TGTGCCAGCAGCTTAAGCCAGGGGTTTTGGTCTGGGGCCAACGTCCTGACTTTC. Translation gives CASSLSQGFWSGANVLTF. The rearrangement uses TRBV7-2 and TRBJ2-6; D is perhaps TRBD1 (6 bases). Per the germline V gene, CDR1 is SGHTA and CDR2 is FQGNSA. The CDR3 runs to 18 residues. The V end was cut by 2 bases, the J end by 1 base, with 15 bases between. Drawing the rest from reference TRBV7-2 and TRBJ2-6, the complete variable domain is GAGVSQSPSNKVTEKGKDVELRCDPISGHTALYWYRQSLGQGLEFLIYFQGNSAPDKSGLPSDRFSAERTGGSVSTLTIQRTQQEDSAVYLCASSLSQGFWSGANVLTFGAGSRLTVL.